Following are 8 T cell receptor beta chains from one sample sequenced in a study of cytomegalovirus exposure and HLA in healthy donors. The PCR had 60 Vbeta and 13 Jbeta primers. Produced via immunoSEQ multiplex PCR; TCRdb's table is partial and in-frame only. The table has 180,000 or so clones, 75% seen once. Sequencing input: PBMCs. The receptor source for this set is a woman between 35 and 50 years old in good health and CMV-seropositive.

The chain has TRBV19 and TRBJ2-3; D not certain. From germline, CDR1 is LNHDA and CDR2 SQIVND (reference sequence). This CDR3 is built from 13 residues. The V end was cut by 4 bases, the J end by 0 bases, with 5 bases between. CDR3 amino acids: CASSSESTDTQYF. DNA for the CDR3: TGTGCCAGTAGTAGCGAGAGCACAGATACGCAGTATTTT. Full variable domain (missing parts from reference TRBV19 and TRBJ2-3): DGGITQSPKYLFRKEGQNVTLSCEQNLNHDAMYWYRQDPGQGLRLIYYSQIVNDFQKGDIAEGYSVSREKKESFPLTVTSAQKNPTAFYLCASSSESTDTQYFGPGTRLTVL.

The rearrangement links TRBV28 to TRBJ2-1; possible D gene TRBD2, 6 bases. CDR1 and CDR2 (germline): MDHEN, SYDVKM. This CDR3 comprises 14 residues. V was pared by 6 bases and J by 10 bases, with 19 bases between. DNA of the CDR3: TGTGCCAGCAGGGGGGGTCAGCTGCGGGGCGAGCAGTTCTTC. Protein product: CASRGGQLRGEQFF.

This chain links TRBV6-1 with TRBJ2-5; 7 bases match TRBD1. Near its end, the DNA agrees better with TRBJ2-7, so the J call may be wrong. The CDR3 runs 15 residues. The germline V gene encodes CDR1 MNHNS and CDR2 SASEGT. CDR3 DNA sequence: TGTGCCAGCAGTGGCCTCGACAGGGTCTCCTACGAGCAGTACTTC. This translates into CASSGLDRVSYEQYF.

This clone was detected once. The chain joins TRBV5-1 to TRBJ2-6, with 10 bases lining up with TRBD2. The germline V gene encodes CDR1 SGHRS and CDR2 YFSETQ. The ends lost 6 bases at V and 1 base at J; junction bases unmatched: 4. This CDR3 is built from 16 residues. The DNA of the CDR3 is TGCGCCAGCAAGCGGGGGGGCGATTCTGGGGCCAACGTCCTGACTTTC. Translated, it gives CASKRGGDSGANVLTF.

This chain uses TRBV30 with TRBJ2-5; D uncertain. Germline CDR1 reads GTSNPN; CDR2 reads SVGIG (reference sequence). CDR3 length: 11 amino acids. V was trimmed by 4 bases and J by 7 bases, leaving 10 bases between them. The CDR3 DNA follows: TGTGCCTGGAATCCGGGTCGGACCCAGTACTTC. This sequence encodes CAWNPGRTQYF.

The chain uses TRBV29-1 and TRBJ1-3; D not resolved. This CDR3 is 10 amino acids long. The germline V and J ends were trimmed by 2 bases and 8 bases, with 4 bases remaining between them. From germline, CDR1 is SQVTM and CDR2 ANQGSEA. CDR3 DNA: TGCAGCGTTGAACAGGACACCATATATTTT. It specifies CSVEQDTIYF. Supplemented by reference TRBV29-1 and TRBJ1-3, the full variable domain reads SAVISQKPSRDICQRGTSLTIQCQVDSQVTMMFWYRQQPGQSLTLIATANQGSEATYESGFVIDKFPISRPNLTFSTLTVSNMSPEDSSIYLCSVEQDTIYFGEGSWLTVV.

The chain employs TRBV28 and TRBJ2-1; TRBD2 aligns across 11 bases. Germline values: CDR1 MDHEN, CDR2 SYDVKM. This CDR3 spans 16 amino acids. The trim removed 5 bases at V and 13 bases at J, leaving 16 bases unmatched. CDR3 residues: CASSRIAGGLAALQFF. The CDR3, as DNA: TGTGCCAGCAGTCGAATAGCGGGAGGGCTCGCAGCGCTCCAGTTCTTC.

In its sample, this clone was seen once. The gene calls are TRBV21-1 and TRBJ2-1; no check of the table's D call, TRBD2, against the DNA was made. TRBV21-1 is noted as a pseudogene. The CDR3 is made up of 17 amino acids. CDR3 DNA: TGTGCCAGCAGCACCATTCGACTAGCAGGGGCCTGGAATGAGCAGTTCTTC. It is translated as CASSTIRLAGAWNEQFF.